The rows below give T cell receptor beta chains drawn from one sample of a study of spatial heterogeneity in lung cancer. TCRdb reprocessed the 5' RACE reads via MiXCR and lists one record per CDR3 protein. Of tens of thousands of distinct CDR3 sequences in the sample, about 12% are singletons; the top ten hold roughly 41%. The specimen was PBMCs, collected at surgery. These TCRs come from a male donor with early-stage non-small cell lung cancer. Both conserved end residues are part of each CDR3. D genes are given only for firm matches. The listing skips clone size in some rows; elsewhere it reads once, few, many or a size class.

. | . | TRBJ1-5 | TRBV7-2 | CASSLGGAHQPQHF | TGTGCCAGCAGCTTAGGAGGGGCCCATCAGCCCCAGCATTTT
few | . | TRBJ1-4 | TRBV4-1 | CASSQVERSEKLFF | TGCGCCAGCAGCCAAGTAGAAAGGAGTGAAAAACTGTTTTTT
. | TRBD1 | TRBJ2-7 | TRBV20-1 | CSARDSGQASYEQYF | TGCAGTGCTAGAGATTCAGGACAGGCATCCTACGAGCAGTACTTC
few | . | TRBJ1-2 | TRBV27 | CASGRPIDYGYTF | TGTGCCAGCGGCAGGCCGATCGACTATGGCTACACCTTC
. | . | TRBJ2-2 | TRBV2 | CASRTTGAGELFF | TGTGCCAGCAGGACGACCGGGGCCGGGGAGCTGTTTTTT
many | . | TRBJ2-3 | TRBV12-3/TRBV12-4 | CASRARGDTQYF | TGTGCCAGCAGGGCCCGTGGGGATACGCAGTATTTT
many | TRBD2 | TRBJ2-5 | TRBV11-1 | CASSLTAGAVGQETQYF | TGTGCCAGCAGCTTAACAGCGGGAGCGGTGGGCCAAGAGACCCAGTACTTC
many | . | TRBJ1-2 | TRBV4-2 | CASSQDGQSNYGYTF | TGTGCCAGCAGCCAAGACGGCCAGAGTAACTATGGCTACACCTTC
. | . | TRBJ1-2 | TRBV6-1 | CASSPSGANYGYTF | TGTGCCAGCAGCCCCTCAGGCGCTAACTATGGCTACACCTTC
. | . | TRBJ2-7 | TRBV28 | CASRHTGGSTYEQYF | TGTGCCAGCAGACACACGGGGGGCTCGACCTACGAGCAGTACTTC
few | . | TRBJ1-1 | TRBV7-2 | CASSLDPNTEAFF | TGTGCCAGCAGCTTAGATCCGAACACTGAAGCTTTCTTT
few | . | TRBJ1-1 | TRBV7-2 | CASSLASILYTEAFF | TGTGCCAGCAGCTTAGCGTCCATACTTTACACTGAAGCTTTCTTT
. | TRBD1 | TRBJ1-1 | TRBV30 | CASTRPGTARTEAFF | TGTGCCTCCACCCGGCCCGGGACAGCGAGAACTGAAGCTTTCTTT
. | TRBD1 | TRBJ1-2 | TRBV20-1 | CSADQGAGYGYTF | TGCAGTGCTGACCAGGGGGCAGGTTATGGCTACACCTTC
few | . | TRBJ1-1 | TRBV30 | CAWNWDYTEAFF | TGTGCCTGGAATTGGGATTACACTGAAGCTTTCTTT
. | . | TRBJ1-1 | TRBV18 | CASSTTIGDNSFF | TGTGCCAGCTCAACAACCATCGGGGACAACTCTTTCTTT